This note documents a single T cell receptor beta chain sequence. Sequencing was performed with immunoSEQ multiplex PCR; in TCRdb, only in-frame clones are kept and a portion is missing. The sample has about 25,000 clones; around 88% are singletons. This sample is drawn from a study of blood T cell repertoires in COVID-19. The sample comprised peripheral blood. The origin of this receptor is a human donor with active COVID-19. The donor label of this sample is uncertain.

CDR3 region: CASSESSAGLADLETQYF. The CDR3 region has the DNA TGTGCCAGCAGTGAATCGTCCGCTGGGCTAGCCGATCTAGAGACCCAGTACTTC. The gene calls are TRBV6-1 and TRBJ2-5; a possible D gene is TRBD2 (5 bases). The CDR3 is made up of 18 amino acids. Germline V gives CDR1 MNHNS, CDR2 SASEGT. Trimming left V 2 bases short and J 4 bases short, with 23 bases between.